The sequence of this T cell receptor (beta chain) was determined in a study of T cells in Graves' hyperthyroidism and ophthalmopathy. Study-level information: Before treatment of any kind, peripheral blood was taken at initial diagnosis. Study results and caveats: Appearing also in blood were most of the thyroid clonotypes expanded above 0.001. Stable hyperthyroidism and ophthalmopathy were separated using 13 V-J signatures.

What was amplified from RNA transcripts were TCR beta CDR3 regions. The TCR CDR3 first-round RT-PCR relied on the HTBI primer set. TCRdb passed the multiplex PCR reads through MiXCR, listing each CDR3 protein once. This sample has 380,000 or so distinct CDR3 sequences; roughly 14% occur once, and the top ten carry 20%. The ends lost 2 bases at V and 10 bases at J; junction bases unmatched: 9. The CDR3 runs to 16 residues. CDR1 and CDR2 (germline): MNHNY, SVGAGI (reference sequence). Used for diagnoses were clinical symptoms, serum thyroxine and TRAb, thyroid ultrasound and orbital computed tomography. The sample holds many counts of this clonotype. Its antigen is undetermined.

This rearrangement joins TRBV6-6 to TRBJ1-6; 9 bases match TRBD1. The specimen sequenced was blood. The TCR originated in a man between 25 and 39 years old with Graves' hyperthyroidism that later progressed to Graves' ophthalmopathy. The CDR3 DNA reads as TGTGCCAGCAGTTACCCTACCATGGGACAGGGATCACCCCTCCACTTT. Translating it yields CASSYPTMGQGSPLHF.